This T cell receptor (beta chain) was found in a study of blood T cell repertoires in COVID-19 (TCRdb year 2020). Background on the whole study: The collaborator samples originated in the United States, Italy and Spain and spanned the acute and convalescent phases of COVID-19. Nearly every sample came with metadata listing a de-identified subject ID, COVID-19 status, age in years and sex. Where available, HLA class I and class II types were obtained from metadata supplied by the sample provider rather than from assay-based typing. The repertoires were made available in a free public database intended to serve as a resource for research on the immune response to SARS-CoV-2. The samples were drawn from the first 160 participants of the ongoing ImmuneRACE study and from some 1,300 subjects provided by 6 global collaborators. The material from the prospective study consisted of cDNA or gDNA derived from T cells, B-cell-depleted T cells, or PBMCs. Deeply sampled blood TCRbeta repertoires from subjects exposed to, actively infected with, or recovered from COVID-19 were included in the dataset.

What the study reported, not specific to this receptor: Clinical and demographic metadata were provided uncurated, with the amount varying by source and participant.

One collaborating source in Seattle enrolled patients while the patients were actively infected and followed the patients over time throughout the course of disease. Collaborating institutions collected whole blood in K2EDTA tubes following their own protocols. For TCRbeta analysis, collaborators shipped samples in one of three forms: frozen whole blood, isolated PBMCs, or DNA extracted from either of those sample types. From cysteine to phenylalanine, the CDR3 is 16 amino acids long. This entry keeps only the CDR3 DNA: 48 bases, framed from base 1. The germline V gene gives CDR1 as SGDLS and CDR2 as YYNGEE. Trimmed from V: 0 bases; trimmed from J: 6 bases; junction bases lacking a gene match: 5. TCRbeta CDR3 regions were amplified from genomic DNA using the immunoSEQ Assay, a bias-controlled multiplex PCR. Per the original workflow: Within the assay, amplification of reference gene primers was used to estimate how many nucleated cells each sample contained. To quantify the absolute abundance of each unique TCRbeta CDR3 rearrangement, sequence reads were collapsed and filtered. For each sample, productive Simpson clonality was calculated by taking the square root of Simpson's diversity index across productive rearrangements. TCRdb took this table from immuneACCESS and kept in-frame rearrangements with V and J called. Such tables lack part of the clones; where checked against another copy, unresolved V genes explain under half of the gap, and the rest is unexplained. The DNA was the basis for D and trimming; V, J and clone size are from that table. For this sample the table gives some 200,000 clones, of which roughly 79% were detected only once. The top ten clonotypes cover 12% of the sample.

Concerning this clone: Its antigen remains unidentified. Per-base quality was not reported, and no clone a single base away is much larger than it.

The receptor was derived from an elderly woman with COVID-19, enrolled during active disease. The sequenced sample consisted of peripheral blood. This chain joins TRBV9 to TRBJ2-4, and TRBD2 matches 11 of the central bases. The CDR3: CASSVGSLAGGNIQYF. The DNA is as follows: TGTGCCAGCAGCGTAGGTTCCCTAGCGGGGGGAAACATTCAGTACTTC. Supplemented by the reference TRBV9 and TRBJ2-4 proteins around the CDR3, the complete variable domain is DSGVTQTPKHLITATGQRVTLRCSPRSGDLSVYWYQQSLDQGLQFLIQYYNGEERAKGNILERFSAQQFPDLHSELNLSSLELGDSALYFCASSVGSLAGGNIQYFGAGTRLSVL.